The 13 T cell receptor beta chains in this list originate from one sample, sequenced in a study of blood T cell repertoires in COVID-19. Clones were read by immunoSEQ multiplex PCR, and TCRdb kept only the in-frame ones, dropping some. The sample has roughly 200,000 clones, roughly 86% seen once; the top ten hold about a tenth. The sequenced material came from peripheral blood. The receptors shown here come from a woman aged 45 to 65 with COVID-19, enrolled during active disease.

The V call is TRBV3-1 (or the pseudogene TRBV3-2), the J call TRBJ2-7; possible D gene TRBD2, 6 bases. Germline assignment: CDR1 LGHDT and CDR2 YNNKEL (reference sequence). The CDR3 totals 17 residues. Trimming removed 0 bases at V and 3 bases at J, with 18 bases between. CDR3 amino acids: CASSQDKGVAALYEQYV. DNA for the CDR3: TGTGCCAGCAGCCAAGATAAGGGAGTAGCGGCCCTCTACGAGCAGTACGTC.

The J gene is TRBJ2-2, the V gene TRBV9; D perhaps matches TRBD1 (6 bases). The CDR3 totals 15 residues. Germline assignment: CDR1 SGDLS and CDR2 YYNGEE. Trimming removed 4 bases at V and 5 bases at J, with 15 bases between. The CDR3 DNA is TGTGCCAGCAGCCCGAACGGACAGACTACCGGGGAGCTGTTTTTT. It translates to CASSPNGQTTGELFF.

V and J are TRBV27 and TRBJ1-5; maybe TRBD1 (5 bases). Trimming stripped 4 bases from V and 6 bases from J, with 10 bases between. The CDR3 has 13 residues. Germline lookup yields CDR1 MNHEY and CDR2 SMNVEV (reference sequence). CDR3 in amino acids: CASSWGPGQPQHF. CDR3 coding DNA: TGTGCCAGCAGTTGGGGCCCGGGTCAGCCCCAGCATTTT.

The V and J genes are TRBV5-1 and TRBJ1-2, with 8 positions matching TRBD1. Germline CDR1 and CDR2: SGHRS and YFSETQ. The V segment lost 3 bases and the J segment 0 bases; nucleotides outside the gene matches: 7. The CDR3 loop spans 16 amino acids. CDR3 bases: TGCGCCAGCAGCTGGGGGGACAGGTCATCTAACTATGGCTACACCTTC. The encoded protein is CASSWGDRSSNYGYTF.

The chain carries TRBV5-1 and TRBJ2-3, with 10 bases aligning to TRBD2. CDR3 length: 16 amino acids. Trimming took 3 bases from V and 4 from J; bases not matched to a gene: 8. The germline V gene has CDR1 SGHRS and CDR2 YFSETQ. The CDR3, as DNA: TGCGCCAGCAGCTCGTTAGCGGGGGGAGAGGCAGATACGCAGTATTTT. This encodes CASSSLAGGEADTQYF.

The chain combines TRBV11-3 with TRBJ2-5; 7 nucleotides match TRBD2. After removal of 2 bases from V and 5 bases from J, the junction contained 8 bases not matched to a gene. This CDR3 has 15 residues. Germline CDR1 is SGHNT and CDR2 is YENEEA. CDR3: CASSLSGGPGETQYF. The CDR3 DNA is TGTGCCAGCAGCTTATCGGGGGGTCCTGGGGAGACCCAGTACTTC.

The V and J genes are TRBV19 and TRBJ2-4, with 8 bases identical to TRBD2. The ends lost 5 bases at V and 8 bases at J; junction bases unmatched: 11. CDR1 LNHDA and CDR2 SQIVND come from the germline V gene (reference sequence). The CDR3 has 15 amino acids. CDR3 bases: TGTGCCAGTAGTGACCCCGGGGGGGCCGTATACATTCAGTACTTC. This translates into CASSDPGGAVYIQYF.

The chain employs TRBV12-5 and TRBJ2-7; 11 bases fit TRBD1. The CDR3 is made up of 13 amino acids. CDR1 is LGHNT and CDR2 is FRNRAP in the germline V gene. The junction had 2 bases not matched to a gene; V was cut back by 4 bases and J by 6 bases. The CDR3 region is CASGWGTGGEQYF. The DNA of the CDR3 is TGTGCTAGTGGTTGGGGGACAGGGGGCGAGCAGTACTTC.

The chain recombines TRBV29-1 with TRBJ2-1; 7 bases agree with TRBD1. J lost 4 bases, V lost 6 bases, and 6 bases had no gene match. The CDR3 is 13 residues long. In germline, CDR1 is SQVTM, CDR2 ANQGSEA. The CDR3 DNA is TGCAGCGTCCCGGACAGGCAATACAATGAGCAGTTCTTC. Translating it yields CSVPDRQYNEQFF.

This sequence joins TRBV21-1 and TRBJ1-6. TRBV21-1 is annotated as a pseudogene. This CDR3 is 16 amino acids long. This CDR3 reads CASSKGGIPPASPLHF. The CDR3 coding sequence is TGTGCCAGCAGCAAAGGAGGCATCCCCCCTGCCTCACCCCTCCACTTT.

The gene calls are TRBV28 and TRBJ1-1, with no clear D. There are 13 residues in the CDR3. Germline-derived CDR1 and CDR2 are MDHEN and SYDVKM. Trimming stripped 9 bases from V and 0 bases from J, with 11 bases between. The CDR3 DNA is TGTGCCAGTTATACTACTCTGAACACTGAAGCTTTCTTT. Its translation is CASYTTLNTEAFF.

The V call is TRBV7-8, the J call TRBJ2-3; 10 bases map to TRBD2. The CDR3 is 17 residues long. In germline, CDR1 is SGHVS, CDR2 FQNEAQ. V shed 7 bases, J shed 0 bases, and the junction held 10 bases outside the gene matches. The CDR3 sequence: CASKILGLAASTDTQYF. The CDR3 DNA is TGTGCCAGCAAAATCCTTGGACTAGCGGCTAGCACAGATACGCAGTATTTT.

V and J are TRBV28 and TRBJ2-2, with D tentatively TRBD2 (6 bases). Germline V lookup: CDR1 MDHEN, CDR2 SYDVKM. This CDR3 is 14 amino acids long. V was clipped by 4 bases and J by 7 bases, with 13 bases between them. The CDR3 nucleotides are TGTGCCAGCAGTTGGTCGGGGGTGAACGGGGAGCTGTTTTTT. Protein product: CASSWSGVNGELFF.